This T cell receptor beta chain was captured by sequencing in a study of T cell repertoires in cytomegalovirus infection. The sample holds a few counts of this clonotype. TCRdb used MiXCR to reprocess the reads, holding one entry per CDR3 protein. The sample has more than 650,000 distinct CDR3 sequences, less than 40% seen once. The germline V gene has CDR1 DFQATT and CDR2 SNEGSKA (reference sequence). The CDR3 length is 15 residues. V lost 1 base and J 7 bases, leaving 17 bases between the germline ends. The sequenced sample consisted of PBMCs. The receptor comes from a human donor in good health (CMV status not recorded). Some clones in this sample may be carry-over from other donors' samples. The chain has TRBV20-1 and TRBJ2-1, with unresolved D. Here the CDR3 reads CSARVLVVTTNEQFF. The CDR3, as DNA: TGCAGTGCTAGAGTCCTCGTCGTGACAACGAATGAGCAGTTCTTC.